A selection of T cell receptor beta chains follows, all from one sample in a study of T cells in Graves' hyperthyroidism and ophthalmopathy. TCRdb reanalysed the multiplex PCR reads using MiXCR and keeps one entry per CDR3 protein. The profile covers a few hundred thousand distinct CDR3 sequences, with roughly an eighth appearing a single time and about 37% taken by the ten largest. Material: blood. All receptors derive from a middle-aged woman with Graves' ophthalmopathy. CDR3s include the opening cysteine and the closing phenylalanine or tryptophan. A D gene is named only where the DNA matches it firmly. Size is omitted from some rows. Given values are once, few, many or a class for expanded clones.

few	.	TRBJ1-1	TRBV9	TGTGCCAGCAGCCCTAGTGGGGTAAACACTGAAGCTTTCTTT	CASSPSGVNTEAFF
.	.	TRBJ1-3	TRBV19	TGTGCCAGTTCGGGGAGCCAGGGGAACACCATATATTTT	CASSGSQGNTIYF
many	.	TRBJ1-1	TRBV2	TGTGCCAGCCGAAGCCCAGGCAGGGAAGCTTTCTTT	CASRSPGREAFF
.	.	TRBJ2-2	TRBV3-1	TGTGCCAGCAGCCAATACGGCGAACACGCCGGGGAGCTGTTTTTT	CASSQYGEHAGELFF
few	.	TRBJ2-7	TRBV19	TGTGCCAGTAGTATGACAGGCGGCAAAACCTACGAGCAGTACTTC	CASSMTGGKTYEQYF
few	TRBD2	TRBJ2-3	TRBV24-1	TGTGCCACCTTCGGACTAGCGGGCACAGATACGCAGTATTTT	CATFGLAGTDTQYF
.	.	TRBJ1-3	TRBV6-2/TRBV6-3	TGTGCCAGCAGTTATACGAACAGGGCGTTTGCTGGAAACACCATATATTTT	CASSYTNRAFAGNTIYF
many	TRBD2	TRBJ2-1	TRBV30	TGTGCCTGGGAGCGGGAGGGTTACAATGAGCAGTTCTTC	CAWEREGYNEQFF
many	.	TRBJ2-3	TRBV11-1	TGTGCCAGCAGCTTAATCGTCGGTACAGATACGCAGTATTTT	CASSLIVGTDTQYF
many	.	TRBJ2-3	TRBV11-2	TGTGCCAGCAGCCAGAACGGTGTCCCAACGACAGATACGCAGTATTTT	CASSQNGVPTTDTQYF
many	TRBD1	TRBJ2-1	TRBV2	TGTGCCAGCAGTCGAGGGGGCCATGAGCAGTTCTTC	CASSRGGHEQFF
many	.	TRBJ2-5	TRBV15	TGTGCCACCAGCAGAGAAGGGCTAGCGAGCGAGACCCAGTACTTC	CATSREGLASETQYF
.	.	TRBJ2-7	TRBV7-2	TGTGCCAGCATCTTTAGAGCTGGGCGGGGCTCCTACGAGCAGTACTTC	CASIFRAGRGSYEQYF
few	.	TRBJ1-6	TRBV5-6	TGTGCCAGCAGCCCTCCGGGAGCGAACTTAAATTCACCCCTCCACTTT	CASSPPGANLNSPLHF
.	.	TRBJ1-6	TRBV30	TGTGCCTGGAGTGAAGACCGTTCACCCCTCCACTTT	CAWSEDRSPLHF
.	.	TRBJ2-3	TRBV11-2	TGTGCCAGCAGCTTTCTTATGGCAGGGGGCACAGATACGCAGTATTTT	CASSFLMAGGTDTQYF
many	.	TRBJ2-7	TRBV28	TGTGCCAGCAGTTTATCTGCCCCGGACGAGCAGTACTTC	CASSLSAPDEQYF
many	TRBD1	TRBJ2-7	TRBV27	TGTGCCAGCAGTTGGACACAGGGGGACACCTCCTACGAGCAGTACTTC	CASSWTQGDTSYEQYF
many	.	TRBJ2-7	TRBV28	TGTGCCAGCAGTTTCTGGGCCGAGCAGTACTTC	CASSFWAEQYF
many	.	TRBJ1-5	TRBV10-2	TGCGCCAGCAGTGTTGGAGGGGACCCCAGCAATCAGCCCCAGCATTTT	CASSVGGDPSNQPQHF
many	.	TRBJ1-2	TRBV24-1	TGTGCCACCAGCGGGGGTTTAGGCTACACCTTC	CATSGGLGYTF
.	.	TRBJ2-7	TRBV20-1	TGCAGTGCTAGAGGCGTGGTTCCGAGTAAGCCGCCCTACGAGCAGTACTTC	CSARGVVPSKPPYEQYF
many	TRBD2	TRBJ2-1	TRBV7-8	TGTGCCAGCAGCTTTCCGGGACTAGCGGGAGTAAATGAGCAGTTCTTC	CASSFPGLAGVNEQFF
few	.	TRBJ1-1	TRBV4-1	TGCGCCAGCAGCCAAGATTGGGAGAACACTGAAGCTTTCTTT	CASSQDWENTEAFF
few	.	TRBJ1-2	TRBV20-1	TGCAGTGCTCTTTTAGGGGAGAACTATGGCTACACCTTC	CSALLGENYGYTF
many	.	TRBJ2-3	TRBV28	TGTGCCAGCAGCCCCAGTGGGTCCATGAGCACAGATACGCAGTATTTT	CASSPSGSMSTDTQYF
.	.	TRBJ1-3	TRBV7-9	TGTGCCAGCAGCTCCGAGCAGGGGCCTGGTGGAAACACCATATATTTT	CASSSEQGPGGNTIYF
many	.	TRBJ1-1	TRBV9	TGTGCCAGCAGCCCTCTAGGGCTAACTGAAGCTTTCTTT	CASSPLGLTEAFF
many	.	TRBJ2-7	TRBV6-1	TGTGCCAGCAGCAGGGTAACAGAGGCCTACGAGCAGTACTTC	CASSRVTEAYEQYF
many	.	TRBJ2-1	TRBV29-1	TGCAGCGCCACGGTTAGCAGAAATGAGCAGTTCTTC	CSATVSRNEQFF
many	.	TRBJ2-3	TRBV2	TGTGCCAGCAGTGGGGGGTACAGCACAGATACGCAGTATTTT	CASSGGYSTDTQYF
many	.	TRBJ1-5	TRBV7-8	TGTGCCAGCGGCTGGGGCGGCAATCAGCCCCAGCATTTT	CASGWGGNQPQHF
.	.	TRBJ2-7	TRBV5-8	TGTGCCAGCAGCGCTACAGGGTTTAAGCAGTACTTC	CASSATGFKQYF
many	TRBD1	TRBJ2-7	TRBV28	TGTGCCAGCAGTTCCACGGGACAGGGGTTAGGATACGAGCAGTACTTC	CASSSTGQGLGYEQYF
.	.	TRBJ1-2	TRBV6-5	TGTGCCAGCAGTTCATATCGGTACTATGGCTACACCTTC	CASSSYRYYGYTF
many	.	TRBJ1-2	TRBV7-6	TGTGCCAGCAGCCTTCGACTAGGGCAGGGGCAAGGCTACACCTTC	CASSLRLGQGQGYTF
many	.	TRBJ2-1	TRBV5-1	TGCGCCAGCAGCCTCCAATCCCCCTACAATGAGCAGTTCTTC	CASSLQSPYNEQFF
few	.	TRBJ1-6	TRBV2	TGTGCCAGCCTCATCCCAGGGAGATATAATTCACCCCTCCACTTT	CASLIPGRYNSPLHF
many	TRBD2	TRBJ2-1	TRBV7-9	TGTGCCAGCAGCCCGCTCGAGACTAGCGGGAGGAATGAGCAGTTCTTC	CASSPLETSGRNEQFF